Listed below are T cell receptor beta chains from one sample, sequenced in a study of blood T cell repertoires in COVID-19. Sequenced by immunoSEQ multiplex PCR; TCRdb stores in-frame clones only, minus some. The sample carries 200,000 to 250,000 clones, 80% recorded once. The sequenced sample was peripheral blood. Receptors originate from a human donor in a cohort sampled during active COVID-19. CDR3s include the opening cysteine and the closing phenylalanine or tryptophan. Each record gives: V gene, clone size, J gene, D gene, CDR3 protein, CDR3 DNA. The D gene is left open where the match is weak. Only part of the rows carry a size: once, few, many, or a class if the clone is expanded.

V gene: TRBV27
clone size: few
J gene: TRBJ1-1
D gene: TRBD1
CDR3 protein: CASRPGGGTEAFF
CDR3 DNA: TGTGCCAGCCGCCCAGGGGGCGGCACTGAAGCTTTCTTT

V gene: TRBV28
clone size: .
J gene: TRBJ1-1
D gene: .
CDR3 protein: CASGRILNTEAFF
CDR3 DNA: TGTGCCAGCGGCCGCATCTTGAACACTGAAGCTTTCTTT

V gene: TRBV18
clone size: .
J gene: TRBJ1-5
D gene: TRBD1
CDR3 protein: CASSPYDRANQPQHF
CDR3 DNA: TGTGCCAGCTCACCCTATGACAGGGCTAATCAGCCCCAGCATTTT

V gene: TRBV27
clone size: .
J gene: TRBJ2-1
D gene: TRBD1
CDR3 protein: CASSLWRDRDEQFF
CDR3 DNA: TGTGCCAGCAGTTTGTGGAGGGACAGGGATGAGCAGTTCTTC

V gene: TRBV7-9
clone size: .
J gene: TRBJ1-2
D gene: .
CDR3 protein: CASSLSLGRGSGGYTF
CDR3 DNA: TGTGCCAGCAGCTTGTCCTTAGGGAGGGGAAGCGGTGGCTACACCTTC

V gene: TRBV4-1
clone size: .
J gene: TRBJ1-5
D gene: TRBD1
CDR3 protein: CASSRPGQRGQPQHF
CDR3 DNA: TGCGCCAGCAGTCGACCGGGACAGAGGGGTCAGCCCCAGCATTTT

V gene: TRBV28
clone size: .
J gene: TRBJ2-3
D gene: .
CDR3 protein: CASSPSGRDTQYF
CDR3 DNA: TGTGCCAGCAGTCCCTCGGGAAGAGATACGCAGTATTTT

V gene: TRBV5-1
clone size: .
J gene: TRBJ2-2
D gene: TRBD1
CDR3 protein: CASSPGQGTGELFF
CDR3 DNA: TGCGCCAGCAGCCCCGGACAGGGAACCGGGGAGCTGTTTTTT

V gene: TRBV29-1
clone size: .
J gene: TRBJ2-1
D gene: .
CDR3 protein: CSAAVWHNEQFF
CDR3 DNA: TGCAGCGCCGCAGTCTGGCACAATGAGCAGTTCTTC

V gene: TRBV9
clone size: .
J gene: TRBJ2-5
D gene: TRBD2
CDR3 protein: CASSVAQREVETQYF
CDR3 DNA: TGTGCCAGCAGCGTAGCCCAGCGGGAAGTAGAGACCCAGTACTTC